The clone carrying this TCR beta chain was found a few times. Its antigen remains unknown. This sample is part of a study of cytotoxic CD8 clonotypes in ibrutinib-treated CLL. Study summary: Under twelve relapsed/refractory, some 14 treatment-naive; around 18 IGHV unmutated. Samples showed on average approximately 250,000 productive templates and 94,082 productive rearrangements. Study findings and constraints: Baseline levels of clonality went above those of age-matched healthy donors and moved with circulating CD8+ T-cell counts. Public clonotypes, an uncommon group, contracted or remained stable on treatment.

Clones were sequenced by immunoSEQ multiplex PCR, and TCRdb holds only the in-frame ones, with some missing. The data show about 270,000 clones, with approximately 76% seen just once and approximately 5.6% held by the top ten. There are 15 residues in the CDR3. V was pared by 4 bases and J by 3 bases, with 5 bases of the junction left unmatched. CDR1 MDHEN and CDR2 SYDVKM come from the germline V gene. The sample was PBMCs, taken at disease progression, from a patient treated with ibrutinib. The chain uses TRBV28 and TRBJ2-7, with 11 nucleotides matching TRBD1. The receptor was derived from a human donor with chronic lymphocytic leukemia. CDR3 amino acids: CASSSPGQGDYEQYF. The DNA of the CDR3 is TGTGCCAGCAGTTCTCCGGGACAGGGGGACTACGAGCAGTACTTC.